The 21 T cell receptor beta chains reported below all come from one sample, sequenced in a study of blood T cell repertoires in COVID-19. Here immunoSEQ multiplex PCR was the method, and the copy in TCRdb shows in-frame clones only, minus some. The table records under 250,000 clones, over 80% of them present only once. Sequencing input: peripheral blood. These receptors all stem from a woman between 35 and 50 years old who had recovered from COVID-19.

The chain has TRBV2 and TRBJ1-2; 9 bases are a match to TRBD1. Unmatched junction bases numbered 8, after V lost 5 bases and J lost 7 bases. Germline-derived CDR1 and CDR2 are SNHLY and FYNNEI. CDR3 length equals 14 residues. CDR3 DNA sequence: TGTGCCAGCAGTTCCCACAGGGGGCAGGTTGGCTACACCTTC. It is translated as CASSSHRGQVGYTF. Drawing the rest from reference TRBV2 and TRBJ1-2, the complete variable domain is EPEVTQTPSHQVTQMGQEVILRCVPISNHLYFYWYRQILGQKVEFLVSFYNNEISEKSEIFDDQFSVERPDGSNFTLKIRSTKLEDSAMYFCASSSHRGQVGYTFGSGTRLTVV.

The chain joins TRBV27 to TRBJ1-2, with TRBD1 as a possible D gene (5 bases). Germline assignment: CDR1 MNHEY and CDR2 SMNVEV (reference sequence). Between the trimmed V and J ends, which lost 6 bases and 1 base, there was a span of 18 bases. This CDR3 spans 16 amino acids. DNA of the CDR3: TGTGCCAGCAGGGCTCGGGGGGGGAGTCGTAACTATGGCTACACCTTC. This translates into CASRARGGSRNYGYTF.

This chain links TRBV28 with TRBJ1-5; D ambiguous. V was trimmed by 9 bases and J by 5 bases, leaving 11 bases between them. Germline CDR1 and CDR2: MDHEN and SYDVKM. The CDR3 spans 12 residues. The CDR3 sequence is CASSREDQPQHF. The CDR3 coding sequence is TGTGCCAGTTCGAGAGAGGATCAGCCCCAGCATTTT. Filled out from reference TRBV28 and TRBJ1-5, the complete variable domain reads DVKVTQSSRYLVKRTGEKVFLECVQDMDHENMFWYRQDPGLGLRLIYFSYDVKMKEKGDIPEGYSVSREKKERFSLILESASTNQTSMYLCASSREDQPQHFGDGTRLSIL.

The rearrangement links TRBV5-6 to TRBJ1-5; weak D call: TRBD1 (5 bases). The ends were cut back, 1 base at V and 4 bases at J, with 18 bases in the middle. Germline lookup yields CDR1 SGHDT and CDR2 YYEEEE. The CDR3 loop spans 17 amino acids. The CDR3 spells CASSLFLNGHGNQPQHF. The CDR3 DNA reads TGTGCCAGCAGCTTGTTTCTGAACGGACACGGTAATCAGCCCCAGCATTTT.

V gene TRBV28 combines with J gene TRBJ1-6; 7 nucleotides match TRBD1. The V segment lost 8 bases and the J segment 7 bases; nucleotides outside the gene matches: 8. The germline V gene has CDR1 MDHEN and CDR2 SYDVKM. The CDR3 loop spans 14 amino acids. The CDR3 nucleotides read TGTGCCAGCCTATCGGGACAGCGAAATTCACCCCTCCACTTT. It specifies CASLSGQRNSPLHF.

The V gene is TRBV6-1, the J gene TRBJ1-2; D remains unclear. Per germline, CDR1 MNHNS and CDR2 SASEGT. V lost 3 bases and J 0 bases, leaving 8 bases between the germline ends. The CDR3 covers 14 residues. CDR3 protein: CASSDAGTNYGYTF. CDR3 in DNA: TGTGCCAGCAGTGACGCAGGAACTAACTATGGCTACACCTTC.

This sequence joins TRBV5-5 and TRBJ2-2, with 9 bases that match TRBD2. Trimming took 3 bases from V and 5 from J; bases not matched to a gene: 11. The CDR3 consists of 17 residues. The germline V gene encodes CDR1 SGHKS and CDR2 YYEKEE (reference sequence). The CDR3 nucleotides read TGTGCCAGCAGCTGGCCCCGACTAGCGGTGGTTACCGGGGAGCTGTTTTTT. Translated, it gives CASSWPRLAVVTGELFF.

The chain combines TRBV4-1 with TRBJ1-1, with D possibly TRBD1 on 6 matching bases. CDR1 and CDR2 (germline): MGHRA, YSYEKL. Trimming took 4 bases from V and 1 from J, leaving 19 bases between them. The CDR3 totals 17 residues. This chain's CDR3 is CASSPSRQGTRNTEAFF. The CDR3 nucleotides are TGCGCCAGCAGCCCCTCACGCCAGGGGACGAGGAACACTGAAGCTTTCTTT.

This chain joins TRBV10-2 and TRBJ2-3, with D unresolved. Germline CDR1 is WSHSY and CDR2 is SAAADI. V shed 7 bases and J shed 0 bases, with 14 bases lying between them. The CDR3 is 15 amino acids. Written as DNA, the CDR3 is TGCGCCAGCAAAACCCTCGCGTCTAGCACAGATACGCAGTATTTT. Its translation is CASKTLASSTDTQYF.

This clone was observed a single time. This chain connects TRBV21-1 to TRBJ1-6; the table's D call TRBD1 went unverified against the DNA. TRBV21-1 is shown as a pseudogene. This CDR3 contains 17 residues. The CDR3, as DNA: TGTGCCAGCAGCAAACCGACAAGGACAGGGGTTCCTTCACCCCTCCACTTT. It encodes CASSKPTRTGVPSPLHF.

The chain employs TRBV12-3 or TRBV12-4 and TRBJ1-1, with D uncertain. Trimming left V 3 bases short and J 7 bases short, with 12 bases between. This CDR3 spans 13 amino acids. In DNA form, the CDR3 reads TGTGCCAGCAGTTTGTCTGGGCCCGGTGAAGCTTTCTTT. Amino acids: CASSLSGPGEAFF.

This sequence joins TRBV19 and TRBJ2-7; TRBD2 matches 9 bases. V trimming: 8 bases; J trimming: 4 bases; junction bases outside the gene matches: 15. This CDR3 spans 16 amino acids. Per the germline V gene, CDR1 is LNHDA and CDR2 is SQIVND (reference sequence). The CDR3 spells CASSPGLASGEYEQYF. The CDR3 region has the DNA TGTGCCAGTTCCCCTGGACTGGCTAGCGGGGAATACGAGCAGTACTTC.

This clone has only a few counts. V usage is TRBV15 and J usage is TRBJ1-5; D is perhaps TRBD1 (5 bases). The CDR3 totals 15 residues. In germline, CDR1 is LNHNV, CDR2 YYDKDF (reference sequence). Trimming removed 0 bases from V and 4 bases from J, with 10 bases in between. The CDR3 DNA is TGTGCCACCAGCAGAGATTTTAAGGGGAATCAGCCCCAGCATTTT. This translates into CATSRDFKGNQPQHF.

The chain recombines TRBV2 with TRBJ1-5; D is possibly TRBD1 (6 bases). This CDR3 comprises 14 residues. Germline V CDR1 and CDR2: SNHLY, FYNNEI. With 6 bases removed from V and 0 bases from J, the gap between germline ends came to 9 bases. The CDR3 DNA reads TGTGCCAGCAGGGGGACACTTAGCAATCAGCCCCAGCATTTT. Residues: CASRGTLSNQPQHF.

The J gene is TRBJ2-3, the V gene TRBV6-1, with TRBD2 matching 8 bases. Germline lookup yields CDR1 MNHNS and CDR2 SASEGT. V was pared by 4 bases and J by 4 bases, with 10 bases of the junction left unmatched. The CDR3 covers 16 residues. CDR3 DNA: TGTGCCAGCAGTGGCCTAGCGGGTGGCCCCCCAGATACGCAGTATTTT. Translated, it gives CASSGLAGGPPDTQYF.

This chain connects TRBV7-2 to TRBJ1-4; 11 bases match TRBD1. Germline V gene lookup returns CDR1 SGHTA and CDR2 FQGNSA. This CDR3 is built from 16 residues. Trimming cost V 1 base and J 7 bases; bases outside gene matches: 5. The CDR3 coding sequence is TGTGCCAGCAGCTTAGGTGGACAGGGGGCGGGTGAAAAACTGTTTTTT. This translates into CASSLGGQGAGEKLFF. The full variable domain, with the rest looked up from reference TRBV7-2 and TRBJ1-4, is GAGVSQSPSNKVTEKGKDVELRCDPISGHTALYWYRQSLGQGLEFLIYFQGNSAPDKSGLPSDRFSAERTGGSVSTLTIQRTQQEDSAVYLCASSLGGQGAGEKLFFGSGTQLSVL.

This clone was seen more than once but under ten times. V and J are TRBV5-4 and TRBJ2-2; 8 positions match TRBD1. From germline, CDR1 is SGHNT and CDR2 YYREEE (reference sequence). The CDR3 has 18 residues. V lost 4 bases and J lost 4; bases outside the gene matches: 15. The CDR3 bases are TGTGCCAGCAGCCGCAGGACAGGGCCCCTTACAACCACCGGGGAGCTGTTTTTT. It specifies CASSRRTGPLTTTGELFF.

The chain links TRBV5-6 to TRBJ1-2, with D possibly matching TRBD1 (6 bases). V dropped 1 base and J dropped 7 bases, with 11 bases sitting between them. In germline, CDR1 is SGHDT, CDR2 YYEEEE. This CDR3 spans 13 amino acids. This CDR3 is CASSLWQGSGYTF. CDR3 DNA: TGTGCCAGCAGCTTGTGGCAGGGGTCTGGCTACACCTTC.

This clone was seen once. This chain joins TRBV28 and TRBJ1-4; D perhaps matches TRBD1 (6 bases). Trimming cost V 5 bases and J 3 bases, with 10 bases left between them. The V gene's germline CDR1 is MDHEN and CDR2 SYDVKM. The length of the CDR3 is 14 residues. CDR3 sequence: CASSNDRPNEKLFF. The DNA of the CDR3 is TGTGCCAGCAGTAATGACAGGCCTAATGAAAAACTGTTTTTT.

The CDR3 loop reads CASSPQQGYEQYF. CDR3 bases: TGTGCCAGCAGTCCCCAACAGGGCTACGAGCAGTACTTC. The genes are TRBV27 and TRBJ2-7; D perhaps matches TRBD1 (6 bases). Trimming took off 5 bases at V and 3 bases at J, with 11 bases between the two ends. There are 13 residues in the CDR3. Looked up from germline, CDR1 is MNHEY and CDR2 is SMNVEV (reference sequence).

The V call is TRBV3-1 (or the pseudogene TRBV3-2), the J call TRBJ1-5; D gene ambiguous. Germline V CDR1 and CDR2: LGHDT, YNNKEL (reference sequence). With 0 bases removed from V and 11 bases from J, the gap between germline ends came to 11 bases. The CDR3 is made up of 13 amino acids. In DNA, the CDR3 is TGTGCCAGCAGCCAAGATCCCGCGAGGGCCCAGCATTTT. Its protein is CASSQDPARAQHF.